The next 2 T cell receptor beta chains were all read from a single sample in a study of T cell clonality in common variable immunodeficiency. The repertoire was sequenced with immunoSEQ multiplex PCR; TCRdb's copy has only in-frame clones and lacks some. There are tens of thousands of clones in the sample, none observed a single time. The sequencing input was peripheral blood mononuclear cells. Receptors originate from a person aged 18 to 75 in good health.

With regard to this clone: The CDR3 goes on 3 residues after the read ends, and that part is filled in from the germline J gene. The rearrangement uses TRBV7-7 and TRBJ2-7; D possibly corresponds to TRBD2 (6 bases). Germline assignment: CDR1 SSHAT and CDR2 FNYEAQ (reference sequence). CDR3 length: 15 residues. Trimming removed 3 bases at V and 3 bases at J, with 15 bases between. The chain's CDR3 is CASSFNSGLGYEQYF. The CDR3 DNA, read in part, is TGTGCCAGCAGCTTCAACAGCGGGCTTGGCTACGAG.

The CDR3 spells CASSLEAGSQPQHF. CDR3 DNA (partial): TGTGCCAGCAGCTTAGAGGCAGGGAGCCAGCCC. The chain carries TRBV11-2 and TRBJ1-5; TRBD1 might be the D (5 bases). Sequencing ends 3 residues short of the CDR3 end; the germline J gene provides the rest. This CDR3 contains 14 residues. The germline V gene has CDR1 SGHAT and CDR2 FQNNGV. The V end lost 0 bases, the J end lost 7 bases, and 10 bases lay between the germline ends.